These T cell receptor beta chains were read from a single sample in a study of blood T cells in healthy people across ages. Each CDR3 protein is one row after TCRdb ran MiXCR on the 5' RACE reads. The table includes about a million distinct CDR3 sequences, less than 45% detected once. The sample consisted of blood. These receptors were obtained from a man younger than 30 in good health. Each CDR3 is given with its conserved first and last residue. A D gene is named only where the DNA matches it firmly. Clone size is stated in some rows and not others, as once, few, many or a class when expanded.

j_gene: TRBJ1-4
abundance: NA
v_gene: TRBV25-1
d_gene: NA
CDR3aa: CASSGLRANEKLFF
CDR3nt: TGTGCCAGCAGTGGGCTCAGGGCAAATGAAAAACTGTTTTTT

j_gene: TRBJ1-2
abundance: NA
v_gene: TRBV7-2
d_gene: NA
CDR3aa: CASSLGLTENYGYTF
CDR3nt: TGTGCCAGCAGCTTAGGACTCACTGAAAACTATGGCTACACCTTC

j_gene: TRBJ2-7
abundance: few
v_gene: TRBV18
d_gene: TRBD1
CDR3aa: CASSRTGTGFYEQYF
CDR3nt: TGTGCCAGCTCACGAACCGGGACAGGGTTCTACGAGCAGTACTTC

j_gene: TRBJ2-5
abundance: NA
v_gene: TRBV20-1
d_gene: NA
CDR3aa: CSATRGPPGETQYF
CDR3nt: TGCAGTGCTACCAGGGGTCCCCCTGGGGAGACCCAGTACTTC

j_gene: TRBJ2-3
abundance: NA
v_gene: TRBV7-2
d_gene: NA
CDR3aa: CASSRQVGGTDTQYF
CDR3nt: TGTGCCAGCAGCCGACAGGTCGGAGGCACAGATACGCAGTATTTT

j_gene: TRBJ2-5
abundance: NA
v_gene: TRBV6-6
d_gene: NA
CDR3aa: CASSSAYLGGQETQYF
CDR3nt: TGTGCCAGCAGTTCTGCTTATCTGGGGGGACAAGAGACCCAGTACTTC

j_gene: TRBJ1-2
abundance: many
v_gene: TRBV4-3
d_gene: NA
CDR3aa: CASSQDRDTYGYTF
CDR3nt: TGCGCCAGCAGCCAAGATAGGGATACCTATGGCTACACCTTC

j_gene: TRBJ2-1
abundance: NA
v_gene: TRBV7-3
d_gene: TRBD1
CDR3aa: CASSRTGTADYNEQFF
CDR3nt: TGTGCCAGCAGCCGAACCGGGACAGCGGACTACAATGAGCAGTTCTTC

j_gene: TRBJ1-1
abundance: NA
v_gene: TRBV7-8
d_gene: TRBD1
CDR3aa: CASSLGQGWAFF
CDR3nt: TGTGCCAGCAGCTTAGGACAGGGTTGGGCTTTCTTT

j_gene: TRBJ2-1
abundance: NA
v_gene: TRBV21-1
d_gene: NA
CDR3aa: CAGSKRLAGYNEQFF
CDR3nt: TGTGCCGGCAGCAAAAGGCTAGCGGGTTACAATGAGCAGTTCTTC

j_gene: TRBJ2-5
abundance: NA
v_gene: TRBV10-3
d_gene: TRBD2
CDR3aa: CAIRVAGGDNEQYF
CDR3nt: TGTGCCATCAGGGTAGCGGGGGGTGACAATGAGCAGTACTTC

j_gene: TRBJ2-3
abundance: few
v_gene: TRBV20-1
d_gene: NA
CDR3aa: CSVPRAPDTQYF
CDR3nt: TGCAGTGTTCCTCGGGCCCCAGATACGCAGTATTTT

j_gene: TRBJ1-2
abundance: NA
v_gene: TRBV21-1
d_gene: NA
CDR3aa: CASSKVGRGFDGYTF
CDR3nt: TGTGCCAGCAGCAAAGTGGGCAGGGGTTTCGATGGCTACACCTTC

j_gene: TRBJ1-2
abundance: NA
v_gene: TRBV12-3/TRBV12-4
d_gene: NA
CDR3aa: CASSAQFGYTF
CDR3nt: TGTGCCAGCAGCGCCCAGTTCGGCTACACCTTC

j_gene: TRBJ2-2
abundance: NA
v_gene: TRBV6-1
d_gene: NA
CDR3aa: CASSRGSGSLTTGELFF
CDR3nt: TGTGCCAGCAGTCGAGGGTCCGGGAGTTTAACGACCGGGGAGCTGTTTTTT

j_gene: TRBJ1-2
abundance: few
v_gene: TRBV10-3
d_gene: TRBD1
CDR3aa: CAISKAGTEGFNYGYTF
CDR3nt: TGTGCCATCAGCAAAGCCGGGACAGAGGGCTTTAACTATGGCTACACCTTC

j_gene: TRBJ1-1
abundance: NA
v_gene: TRBV30
d_gene: TRBD1
CDR3aa: CAWSGQGMLAEAFF
CDR3nt: TGTGCCTGGAGTGGACAGGGGATGTTGGCTGAAGCTTTCTTT

j_gene: TRBJ2-5
abundance: NA
v_gene: TRBV6-5
d_gene: TRBD2
CDR3aa: CASSYSPSGGEKETQHF
CDR3nt: TGTGCCAGCAGTTACTCTCCTAGCGGGGGGGAAAAAGAGACCCAGCACTTC

j_gene: TRBJ1-5
abundance: NA
v_gene: TRBV4-3
d_gene: TRBD1
CDR3aa: CASSQDWTGGNQPQHF
CDR3nt: TGCGCCAGCAGCCAAGATTGGACAGGGGGCAATCAGCCCCAGCATTTT

j_gene: TRBJ2-7
abundance: NA
v_gene: TRBV27
d_gene: NA
CDR3aa: CASSLKGSTYEQYF
CDR3nt: TGTGCCAGCAGTTTAAAGGGGAGCACCTACGAGCAGTACTTC

j_gene: TRBJ2-3
abundance: NA
v_gene: TRBV9
d_gene: TRBD2
CDR3aa: CASSPLPGTSGRTDTQYF
CDR3nt: TGTGCCAGCAGCCCTCTTCCCGGGACTAGCGGACGAACAGATACGCAGTATTTT

j_gene: TRBJ2-3
abundance: NA
v_gene: TRBV6-6
d_gene: TRBD2
CDR3aa: CASSYLSGGRSDTQYF
CDR3nt: TGTGCCAGCAGTTATCTCTCGGGGGGGCGATCAGATACGCAGTATTTT

j_gene: TRBJ2-7
abundance: few
v_gene: TRBV6-5
d_gene: TRBD1
CDR3aa: CASRPTRDSGEQYF
CDR3nt: TGTGCCAGCAGACCAACTCGGGACAGCGGCGAGCAGTACTTC

j_gene: TRBJ1-5
abundance: NA
v_gene: TRBV7-2
d_gene: TRBD1
CDR3aa: CASSLDGRGEYSNQPQHF
CDR3nt: TGTGCCAGCAGCTTAGACGGCAGGGGGGAGTATAGCAATCAGCCCCAGCATTTT

j_gene: TRBJ2-7
abundance: few
v_gene: TRBV6-1
d_gene: NA
CDR3aa: CASSELGYEQYF
CDR3nt: TGTGCCAGCAGTGAGTTGGGTTACGAGCAGTACTTC

j_gene: TRBJ1-2
abundance: few
v_gene: TRBV5-6
d_gene: TRBD1
CDR3aa: CASSLTDRVSGYTF
CDR3nt: TGTGCCAGCAGCTTAACCGACAGGGTCTCTGGCTACACCTTC

j_gene: TRBJ2-1
abundance: NA
v_gene: TRBV12-3/TRBV12-4
d_gene: NA
CDR3aa: CASSLGDARLHNEQFF
CDR3nt: TGTGCCAGCAGCCTGGGGGACGCCCGCTTACACAATGAGCAGTTCTTC

j_gene: TRBJ2-3
abundance: NA
v_gene: TRBV20-1
d_gene: NA
CDR3aa: CSASRRQRFKDTQYF
CDR3nt: TGCAGTGCTAGCAGGCGACAAAGGTTCAAAGATACGCAGTATTTT

j_gene: TRBJ1-4
abundance: NA
v_gene: TRBV20-1
d_gene: NA
CDR3aa: CSARVPANEKLFF
CDR3nt: TGCAGTGCTAGAGTACCGGCTAATGAAAAACTGTTTTTT

j_gene: TRBJ2-1
abundance: few
v_gene: TRBV10-2
d_gene: NA
CDR3aa: CASSESGRADEQFF
CDR3nt: TGCGCCAGCAGTGAGTCGGGACGAGCGGATGAGCAGTTCTTC

j_gene: TRBJ1-2
abundance: NA
v_gene: TRBV7-2
d_gene: TRBD1
CDR3aa: CASSSFDRVRGYTF
CDR3nt: TGTGCCAGCAGCTCATTTGACAGGGTTCGGGGCTACACCTTC

j_gene: TRBJ2-1
abundance: NA
v_gene: TRBV9
d_gene: TRBD1
CDR3aa: CASSVNGQGNEQFF
CDR3nt: TGTGCCAGCAGCGTTAACGGACAGGGCAATGAGCAGTTCTTC

j_gene: TRBJ1-3
abundance: NA
v_gene: TRBV29-1
d_gene: NA
CDR3aa: CSVMWSGNTIYF
CDR3nt: TGCAGCGTGATGTGGTCTGGAAACACCATATATTTT

j_gene: TRBJ2-7
abundance: few
v_gene: TRBV4-3
d_gene: NA
CDR3aa: CASSQDSSEYEQYF
CDR3nt: TGCGCCAGCAGCCAAGATTCGTCTGAGTACGAGCAGTACTTC

j_gene: TRBJ1-1
abundance: NA
v_gene: TRBV3-1
d_gene: NA
CDR3aa: CASSQDGEGNTEAFF
CDR3nt: TGTGCCAGCAGCCAAGATGGGGAGGGAAACACTGAAGCTTTCTTT

j_gene: TRBJ1-3
abundance: few
v_gene: TRBV6-5
d_gene: NA
CDR3aa: CASSYSPQSSGNTIYF
CDR3nt: TGTGCCAGCAGTTACTCGCCCCAAAGCTCTGGAAACACCATATATTTT

j_gene: TRBJ2-7
abundance: NA
v_gene: TRBV5-1
d_gene: TRBD1
CDR3aa: CASTRGQSYNEQYF
CDR3nt: TGCGCCAGCACCCGGGGACAGTCCTACAATGAGCAGTACTTC

j_gene: TRBJ1-1
abundance: once
v_gene: TRBV27
d_gene: NA
CDR3aa: CASSPPPGARNTEAFF
CDR3nt: TGTGCCAGCAGTCCCCCCCCCGGGGCCAGGAACACTGAAGCTTTCTTT

j_gene: TRBJ2-7
abundance: NA
v_gene: TRBV20-1
d_gene: TRBD2
CDR3aa: CSAQGTSGRFNEQYF
CDR3nt: TGCAGTGCCCAAGGGACTAGCGGGAGGTTCAACGAGCAGTACTTC

j_gene: TRBJ2-5
abundance: few
v_gene: TRBV7-2
d_gene: TRBD2
CDR3aa: CASSLPETSGNEQYF
CDR3nt: TGTGCCAGCAGCTTACCTGAGACTAGCGGGAATGAGCAGTACTTC

j_gene: TRBJ1-3
abundance: once
v_gene: TRBV4-3
d_gene: NA
CDR3aa: CASSQTTGPGFGNTIYF
CDR3nt: TGCGCCAGCAGCCAAACTACAGGGCCCGGCTTTGGAAACACCATATATTTT

j_gene: TRBJ1-2
abundance: NA
v_gene: TRBV7-8
d_gene: NA
CDR3aa: CASSPRFNRINYGYTF
CDR3nt: TGTGCCAGCAGCCCTAGGTTTAACAGGATCAACTATGGCTACACCTTC

j_gene: TRBJ1-1
abundance: few
v_gene: TRBV4-3
d_gene: TRBD1
CDR3aa: CASSQGQGLNTEAFF
CDR3nt: TGCGCCAGCAGCCAAGGACAGGGGTTGAACACTGAAGCTTTCTTT

j_gene: TRBJ1-2
abundance: NA
v_gene: TRBV18
d_gene: TRBD1
CDR3aa: CASSPGQGYSYTF
CDR3nt: TGTGCCAGCTCACCGGGACAGGGTTATAGCTACACCTTC

j_gene: TRBJ2-3
abundance: NA
v_gene: TRBV5-1
d_gene: TRBD1
CDR3aa: CASSSLDRDRQYF
CDR3nt: TGCGCCAGCAGCTCGTTAGATCGGGACAGGCAGTATTTT

j_gene: TRBJ1-2
abundance: NA
v_gene: TRBV12-3/TRBV12-4
d_gene: NA
CDR3aa: CASSYTDYGYTF
CDR3nt: TGTGCCAGCAGTTATACGGACTATGGCTACACCTTC

j_gene: TRBJ2-2
abundance: NA
v_gene: TRBV20-1
d_gene: TRBD1
CDR3aa: CSAHRDRELFF
CDR3nt: TGCAGTGCACACCGGGACAGAGAGCTGTTTTTT

j_gene: TRBJ1-4
abundance: NA
v_gene: TRBV12-3/TRBV12-4
d_gene: NA
CDR3aa: CASSSFEKLFF
CDR3nt: TGTGCCAGCAGCTCTTTCGAAAAACTGTTTTTT

j_gene: TRBJ2-6
abundance: NA
v_gene: TRBV3-1
d_gene: NA
CDR3aa: CASSQDGRSSGANVLTF
CDR3nt: TGTGCCAGCAGCCAAGATGGAAGGAGCTCTGGGGCCAACGTCCTGACTTTC

j_gene: TRBJ2-5
abundance: NA
v_gene: TRBV6-2/TRBV6-3
d_gene: TRBD2
CDR3aa: CASSYSGTSGGQETQYF
CDR3nt: TGTGCCAGCAGTTACTCCGGGACTAGCGGGGGCCAAGAGACCCAGTACTTC